This T cell receptor (beta chain) derives from a study of preoperative IRX-2 immunotherapy in early breast cancer. Germline assignment: CDR1 SQVTM and CDR2 ANQGSEA. CDR3 length: 13 amino acids. With 5 bases clipped from V and 0 bases from J, the junction kept 4 bases outside the gene matches. Libraries were prepared by immunoSEQ multiplex PCR; TCRdb keeps only in-frame clonotypes and omits some of them. The sample holds around 24,000 clones, around 79% seen once. Indicated treatment: preoperative locoregional IRX-2 cytokine immunotherapy. Preoperative locoregional IRX-2 cytokine immunotherapy was tested in the phase Ib source study.

The chain links TRBV29-1 to TRBJ2-7, with 7 positions matching TRBD2. The sequencing here drew on lymph node tissue, taken after IRX-2 immunotherapy. The receptor's source is a human donor with breast cancer. The CDR3 nucleotides read TGCAGCGTTCGTGGCGGGAGCTCCTACGAGCAGTACTTC. Its protein is CSVRGGSSYEQYF.